Each of the 13 T cell receptor beta chains below was sequenced from the same sample in a study of T cells expressing NK-cell markers. With the 5' RACE reads reprocessed, TCRdb shows one record per CDR3 protein and no DNA. The sample data list 500,000 to 600,000 distinct CDR3 sequences. Sequenced sample: blood T cells: a sorted CD56 or NKG2C T cell subset, CD4+ or CD8+ T cells, or bulk PBMC T cells (not recorded which). These receptors all stem from a man aged 18 to 30 in good health.

J is TRBJ2-1 and V is TRBV24-1. Germline V gene sequence: CDR1 KGHDR, CDR2 SFDVKD. The CDR3 is 13 amino acids. Here the CDR3 reads CATSERTVNEQFF.

The chain recombines TRBV5-1 with TRBJ2-2; TCRdb names TRBD2, which stays unverified in the absence of DNA. Per germline, CDR1 SGHRS and CDR2 YFSETQ. The CDR3 is made up of 15 amino acids. CDR3 sequence reads: CASAGASGRSGELFF.

This chain connects TRBV24-1 to TRBJ2-5; the D call from TCRdb, TRBD2, cannot be confirmed without DNA. The V gene's germline CDR1 is KGHDR and CDR2 SFDVKD. This CDR3 contains 15 residues. The CDR3 protein is CATSDHGTRGETQYF.

The J gene is TRBJ2-4, the V gene TRBV5-1. The CDR3 spans 13 residues. In germline, CDR1 is SGHRS, CDR2 YFSETQ. The chain's CDR3 is CASGETSKNIQYF.

V and J are TRBV6-1 and TRBJ2-3; lacking DNA, the TRBD1 call made by TCRdb goes unchecked. The CDR3 extends over 14 amino acids. In germline, CDR1 is MNHNS, CDR2 SASEGT. Here the CDR3 reads CASRGQGGQDTQYF.

The chain is built from TRBV20-1 and TRBJ1-2. The CDR3 is 14 amino acids. The germline CDR1 and CDR2 sequences are DFQATT and SNEGSKA (reference sequence). The CDR3 reads CSTINYTRGGGYTF.

The chain has TRBV18 and TRBJ2-3. This CDR3 contains 11 residues. CDR1 KGHSH and CDR2 LQKENI come from the germline V gene. Here the CDR3 reads CASSPEDTQYF.

V is TRBV7-2 and J is TRBJ2-7. The CDR3 extends over 14 amino acids. The germline V gene encodes CDR1 SGHTA and CDR2 FQGNSA. The CDR3 protein is CASSSGGSSYEQYF.

The chain is built from TRBV7-9 and TRBJ2-5; absent DNA, TCRdb's TRBD1 call cannot be checked. The CDR3 contains 14 residues. Per the germline V gene, CDR1 is SEHNR and CDR2 is FQNEAQ (reference sequence). CDR3 residues: CASSPWDNQETQYF.

The rearrangement links TRBV7-3 to TRBJ1-6; checking the TCRdb D call of TRBD1 is not possible without DNA. Germline V gene data show CDR1 as SGHTA and CDR2 as FQGTGA. The CDR3 is 14 amino acids. This CDR3 reads CASSGGYTNSPLHF.

This CDR3 is CASSPVSLAGQETQYF. The chain couples TRBV11-2 to TRBJ2-5. Germline CDR1 is SGHAT and CDR2 is FQNNGV. This CDR3 has 16 amino acids. The full variable domain, its missing parts supplied by reference TRBV11-2 and TRBJ2-5, is EAGVAQSPRYKIIEKRQSVAFWCNPISGHATLYWYQQILGQGPKLLIQFQNNGVVDDSQLPKDRFSAERLKGVDSTLKIQPAKLEDSAVYLCASSPVSLAGQETQYFGPGTRLLVL.

The genes are TRBV7-2 and TRBJ1-2; as DNA is missing, the TRBD1 call by TCRdb cannot be tested. CDR3 length: 17 amino acids. Germline CDR1 SGHTA, CDR2 FQGNSA. The CDR3 region is CASRLGAPGQGLYGYTF.

This chain uses TRBV6-5 with TRBJ1-5; TCRdb lists TRBD1, though no DNA is available to test this call. The CDR3 is 17 amino acids. Germline values: CDR1 MNHEY, CDR2 SVGAGI. The CDR3 sequence: CATHFLTGGRSNQPQHF.